This TCR beta chain derives from a study of beta chain features in type 1 diabetes. Study-wide results and caveats: The naive, central memory and Treg TCRB repertoires showed an apparent similarity that was greater among patients than among healthy donors. A moderate, significant TCRB CDR3 shortening appeared in type 1 diabetes across four CD4+ subsets. More deletions and fewer insertions at VDJ junctions were found in patients with type 1 diabetes.

Isolation of CD4+ naive, central memory, regulatory and stem cell-like memory cells was achieved by sorting via CD45RO/CCR7/CD25/CD127/CD95/CD27. In all sorted populations, purity surpassed 98%. This clone was recorded many times. The antigen is unknown. V was shortened by 2 bases and J by 0 bases, with 6 bases between the two germline ends. CDR1 SGHTA and CDR2 FQGNSA come from the germline V gene. The CDR3 sequence is 14 residues long. Isolated RNA was reverse transcribed in full, so expressed TCRB transcripts were sequenced. Sequencing used immunoSEQ multiplex PCR; TCRdb keeps in-frame clones, though not all of them. In the table there are 300,000 to 400,000 clones, over 8.5% of which are singletons.

The sequence derives from a man aged 25 to 40 with type 1 diabetes. This chain uses TRBV7-2 with TRBJ2-3; D call uncertain. The sequencing input was central memory CD4+ T cells from blood. The DNA for the CDR3 is TGTGCCAGCAGCTTATTCGGGAGCACAGATACGCAGTATTTT. Residues: CASSLFGSTDTQYF.